The source of this TCR beta chain is a study of blood T cell repertoires in COVID-19. Overall study: Collection of acute and convalescent COVID-19 samples took place in the United States, Italy and Spain. T cells, B-cell-depleted T cells, or PBMCs provided the cDNA or gDNA that served as material.

In the study's own analysis: Estimation of nucleated cell counts relied on the amplification of reference gene primers. Data came from immunoSEQ multiplex PCR; TCRdb stores just in-frame clones and leaves some out. D and trimming were read from the DNA, whereas the V and J calls and clone size are those reported in that table. This sample has tens of thousands of clones, with approximately 84% found just once. The CDR3 is 11 amino acids. The ends were cut back, 6 bases at V and 4 bases at J, with 5 bases in the middle. Germline loops: CDR1 LGHNT, CDR2 FRNRAP. The chain combines TRBV12-5 with TRBJ2-3; D gene uncertain. Sequencing input: peripheral blood. The clonotype was recovered from a man older than 75 in a cohort sampled during active COVID-19. The CDR3 reads CASGVSDTQYF. Written as DNA, the CDR3 is TGTGCTAGTGGCGTATCAGATACGCAGTATTTT.